Presented here are 5 T cell receptor beta chains from one specimen sequenced in a study of early T cells in non-severe SARS-CoV-2 infection. TCRdb re-called the 5' RACE reads with MiXCR, one entry per CDR3 protein. The sample carries more than 65,000 distinct CDR3 sequences, around 12% recorded once. Sequencing was done on a sample of whole blood. The receptor source for this set is an adult who was a healthcare worker with PCR-confirmed SARS-CoV-2 infection or an uninfected control (not recorded which).

This clonotype has at least ten counts. The CDR3 loop reads CASSETQGLINEQFF. As DNA, the CDR3 is TGTGCCAGCAGTGAAACACAGGGGCTAATCAATGAGCAGTTCTTC. The V and J genes are TRBV25-1 and TRBJ2-1, with TRBD1 identical over 7 bases. V dropped 2 bases and J dropped 6; count of bases not matched to a gene: 7. The CDR3 sequence is 15 residues long. Germline V gene sequence: CDR1 MGHDK, CDR2 SYGVNS.

This clonotype was found a few times. J is TRBJ2-7 and V is TRBV28; 9 bases match TRBD1. V gave up 8 bases and J gave up 2 bases; unmatched junction bases: 4. Germline CDR1 reads MDHEN; CDR2 reads SYDVKM. CDR3 length: 13 residues. CDR3: CASQTGGTYEQYF. The DNA for the CDR3 is TGTGCCAGCCAGACAGGGGGAACCTACGAGCAGTACTTC.

This clonotype was seen ten or more times. The chain carries TRBV20-1 and TRBJ2-7, with D perhaps TRBD1 or TRBD2 (5 bases each). In germline, CDR1 is DFQATT, CDR2 SNEGSKA (reference sequence). CDR3 length: 13 amino acids. Trimming pared 1 base from V and 6 bases from J, leaving 13 bases between. The CDR3 nucleotides are TGCAGTGCTAGAGGGGACCTAGTACGCGAGCAGTACTTC. Its translation is CSARGDLVREQYF.

There are many counts of this clonotype. V usage is TRBV12-3 or TRBV12-4 and J usage is TRBJ2-7, with TRBD1 matching 8 bases. The CDR3 is made up of 15 amino acids. The ends lost 6 bases at V and 5 bases at J; junction bases unmatched: 12. In nucleotides, the CDR3 is TGTGCCAGCAGATACTCCGGACAGGGAATCCACGAGCAGTACTTC. It specifies CASRYSGQGIHEQYF.

This clonotype was seen many times. The rearrangement links TRBV5-1 to TRBJ2-3; D may be TRBD1 (6 bases). The CDR3 runs 15 residues. The germline V gene has CDR1 SGHRS and CDR2 YFSETQ. The ends were cut back, 4 bases at V and 1 base at J, with 13 bases in the middle. CDR3 coding DNA: TGCGCCAGCAGCGGTCAGGGGTCGGGCACAGATACGCAGTATTTT. It encodes CASSGQGSGTDTQYF. Variable domain in full (rest from reference TRBV5-1 and TRBJ2-3): KAGVTQTPRYLIKTRGQQVTLSCSPISGHRSVSWYQQTPGQGLQFLFEYFSETQRNKGNFPGRFSGRQFSNSRSEMNVSTLELGDSALYLCASSGQGSGTDTQYFGPGTRLTVL.